This TCR beta chain was recorded in a study of blood T cell repertoires in COVID-19. Study-wide background: Sites across the United States, Italy and Spain contributed samples from acute and convalescent COVID-19. From T cells, B-cell-depleted T cells, or PBMCs came the material, which was cDNA or gDNA.

The J segment lost 7 bases and the V segment lost 3 bases, leaving 8 bases of the junction unmatched. In germline, CDR1 is MDHEN, CDR2 SYDVKM. The CDR3 is 15 amino acids. As originally analysed: How many nucleated cells were present was estimated from reference gene primer amplification. The method was immunoSEQ multiplex PCR; TCRdb's version includes in-frame clones alone and lacks a portion of them. That table gives V, J and clone size, and the DNA gave D and trimming. The sample lists some 99,000 clones, around 80% occurring once. This clone came up a few times. The sequence came from a human donor in a cohort sampled during active or convalescent COVID-19. Sequenced sample: peripheral blood. The V gene is TRBV28, the J gene TRBJ2-2, with 7 nucleotides matching TRBD2. The CDR3 here is CASSFSSGIGGELFF. The DNA for the CDR3 is TGTGCCAGCAGTTTTTCCAGCGGGATAGGCGGGGAGCTGTTTTTT.